Detailed here is one TCR beta chain. The antigen is unknown. Sequencing targeted expressed TCRB transcripts, as all isolated RNA had been reverse transcribed. Naive, central memory and regulatory T cell samples averaged about 3.57 million immunoSEQ reads each. Some clones are missing from TCRdb's copy, which holds only in-frame ones; the method was immunoSEQ multiplex PCR. The sample gives around 250,000 clones, over 11% of which show up once; around 0.019% is in the top ten. These data are taken from a study of beta chain features in type 1 diabetes. General study findings and limits: People with Type 1 diabetes carried modestly yet significantly shorter TCRB CDR3s in all four CD4+ subsets.

CD45RO/CCR7/CD25/CD127/CD95/CD27 separated CD4+ naive, central memory, regulatory and stem cell-like memory cells by sorting. Trimming at V came to 6 bases and at J to 5 bases, leaving 8 bases not matched to a gene. The germline CDR1 and CDR2 sequences are MNHNS and SASEGT. There are 15 residues in the CDR3. Sequencing was done on a sample of naive CD4+ T cells from blood. The chain carries TRBV6-1 and TRBJ2-1, with 9 bases identical to TRBD1. The sequence came from a man aged 30-40 years with type 1 diabetes. CDR3 sequence (DNA): TGTGCCAGCAGCCCGGGACAGGGTCCCCACAATGAGCAGTTCTTC. It is translated as CASSPGQGPHNEQFF.